This TCR beta chain derives from a study of long-term antiretroviral therapy in people with HIV. Study summary: The immediate-ART recommendation dates to 2015, and the earliest samples predate it by about a decade.

Every one of the donors gave at least one pre-ART PBMC sample and at least two post-ART PBMC samples. Run at survey level, the immunoSEQ assay was version v3.0. Per-sample TRB depth target: about 40,000-55,000 T-cell genomes. Method: immunoSEQ multiplex PCR; TCRdb's copy keeps in-frame clones and lacks some. The sample includes just over 35,000 clones, roughly 80% of them seen just once. Study findings and constraints: Data on ART adherence, viral resistance or therapy changes were unavailable.

Comments on this clone: Antigen: not known.

The junction had 8 bases not matched to a gene; V was cut back by 4 bases and J by 1 base. There are 16 residues in the CDR3. Germline CDR1 and CDR2: MDHEN and SYDVKM. Sample: unsorted PBMCs, taken 0.6 years after starting antiretroviral therapy. The chain combines TRBV28 with TRBJ2-5, with 8 positions matching TRBD2. This clonotype originated in a man younger than 35 with HIV. In DNA form, the CDR3 reads TGTGCCAGCAGTTCCCCTCATAGCGGGACCCAAGAGACCCAGTACTTC. Its protein is CASSSPHSGTQETQYF.